Each of the 21 T cell receptor beta chains below was sequenced from the same sample in a study of T cell responses to AZD1222 COVID-19 vaccine. The data were produced by immunoSEQ multiplex PCR, yet TCRdb's version contains in-frame clones alone and is incomplete. The sample has 150,000 to 160,000 clones, around 86% seen once; the top ten hold about a tenth. The sample was peripheral blood, taken 28 days after the second AZD1222 dose. These receptors all stem from an adult who received the AZD1222 COVID-19 vaccine.

The chain employs TRBV5-6 and TRBJ2-5; 7 nucleotides match TRBD2. This CDR3 is built from 15 residues. CDR1 SGHDT and CDR2 YYEEEE come from the germline V gene. The V segment lost 4 bases and the J segment 5 bases; nucleotides outside the gene matches: 11. The CDR3: CASSNWGGSEETQYF. CDR3 sequence (DNA): TGTGCCAGCAGCAACTGGGGGGGATCTGAGGAGACCCAGTACTTC.

The V call is TRBV5-1, the J call TRBJ2-7; 9 nucleotides line up with TRBD2. This CDR3 is 15 amino acids long. The germline V gene encodes CDR1 SGHRS and CDR2 YFSETQ. J gave up 0 bases and V 4 bases, and 5 bases lay outside the gene matches. The CDR3 protein is CASSPVAGASYEQYF. The CDR3 DNA reads as TGCGCCAGCAGCCCAGTAGCGGGAGCCTCCTACGAGCAGTACTTC.

Only a few counts were recorded for this clone. The V call is TRBV20-1, the J call TRBJ2-7; maybe TRBD1 (5 bases). This CDR3 comprises 15 residues. Germline V gene lookup returns CDR1 DFQATT and CDR2 SNEGSKA (reference sequence). V was shortened by 3 bases and J by 2 bases, with 17 bases between the two germline ends. The CDR3 loop is CSASSSGARAYEQYF. The CDR3 DNA reads as TGCAGTGCTAGTAGTAGTGGGGCCAGAGCCTACGAGCAGTACTTC.

The chain is built from TRBV6-6 and TRBJ2-2; D not resolved. V lost 7 bases, J lost 0 bases, and 6 bases lay in between. Per germline, CDR1 MNHNY and CDR2 SVGAGI (reference sequence). The CDR3 is 13 residues long. The CDR3 nucleotides read TGTGCCAGCACAAGGGCGAACACCGGGGAGCTGTTTTTT. Translated, it gives CASTRANTGELFF.

CDR3 loop: CASSQETLYGYTF. As DNA, the CDR3 is TGTGCCAGCAGCCAAGAAACTTTGTATGGCTACACCTTC. The rearrangement uses TRBV3-1 (or the pseudogene TRBV3-2) and TRBJ1-2; D unclear. V lost 0 bases, J lost 5 bases, and 7 bases lay in between. The CDR3 has 13 residues. Germline values: CDR1 LGHDT, CDR2 YNNKEL (reference sequence).

This chain uses TRBV25-1 with TRBJ1-5; 10 bases match TRBD1. This CDR3 contains 14 residues. Germline loops: CDR1 MGHDK, CDR2 SYGVNS. Germline trimming cut 2 bases from V and 5 bases from J; bases unmatched to any gene: 0. The CDR3 region has the DNA TGTGCCAGCAGTGAAGGACAGGGGGATCAGCCCCAGCATTTT. Amino acid sequence: CASSEGQGDQPQHF. Together with reference TRBV25-1 and TRBJ1-5, the CDR3 gives the full variable domain: EADIYQTPRYLVIGTGKKITLECSQTMGHDKMYWYQQDPGMELHLIHYSYGVNSTEKGDLSSESTVSRIRTEHFPLTLESARPSHTSQYLCASSEGQGDQPQHFGDGTRLSIL.

The chain combines TRBV6-5 with TRBJ2-1, with 9 bases that match TRBD2. The germline gives CDR1 MNHEY, CDR2 SVGAGI. V was clipped by 5 bases and J by 3 bases; unmatched bases: 5. CDR3 length: 15 amino acids. CDR3 in DNA: TGTGCCAGCAGTCCGGGACTAGCCGTCTACAATGAGCAGTTCTTC. This translates into CASSPGLAVYNEQFF.

This clone was observed a few times. The gene calls are TRBV18 and TRBJ1-5; 7 nucleotides agree with TRBD1. Germline V gives CDR1 KGHSH, CDR2 LQKENI. This CDR3 contains 16 residues. Unmatched junction bases numbered 6, after V lost 3 bases and J lost 1 base. The chain's CDR3 is CASSPLAGQSNQPQHF. CDR3 in DNA: TGTGCCAGCTCACCGTTAGCGGGACAGAGCAATCAGCCCCAGCATTTT.

This clone has more than one count but fewer than ten. The chain links TRBV5-6 to TRBJ1-1; no clear D. The CDR3 runs 13 residues. The V and J ends lost 4 bases and 6 bases respectively, with 13 bases between them. Germline V gives CDR1 SGHDT, CDR2 YYEEEE. The CDR3 loop reads CASSRGLGAEAFF. The CDR3 coding sequence is TGTGCCAGCAGCCGCGGACTAGGCGCTGAAGCTTTCTTT.

The chain combines TRBV5-6 with TRBJ2-5; 7 nucleotides agree with TRBD1. V gave up 5 bases and J gave up 7 bases; unmatched junction bases: 5. This CDR3 comprises 12 residues. The germline V gene has CDR1 SGHDT and CDR2 YYEEEE. CDR3 in DNA: TGTGCCAGCAGAACAGGGGCCGGGACCCAGTACTTC. It is translated as CASRTGAGTQYF.

This clone was observed a single time. The V call is TRBV18, the J call TRBJ2-1; a possible D gene is TRBD2 (7 bases). In germline, CDR1 is KGHSH, CDR2 LQKENI. The length of the CDR3 is 14 residues. V lost 8 bases and J 0 bases, leaving 11 bases between the germline ends. CDR3 nucleotide sequence: TGTGCCAGCAGGGGGGGAACCTCCTACAATGAGCAGTTCTTC. Encoded protein: CASRGGTSYNEQFF.

The rearrangement joins TRBV10-1 to TRBJ2-2, with D hard to call. Germline lookup yields CDR1 WNHNN and CDR2 SYGVQD (reference sequence). V lost 2 bases, J lost 0 bases, and 13 bases lay in between. The CDR3 has 17 amino acids. The CDR3 DNA sequence: TGCGCCAGCAGTGAGGCCGGACGAAGCGCGAACACCGGGGAGCTGTTTTTT. Translated: CASSEAGRSANTGELFF.

V usage is TRBV20-1 and J usage is TRBJ1-1; no clear D gene. This CDR3 has 11 amino acids. V gave up 3 bases and J gave up 1 base, with 3 bases separating them. Per germline, CDR1 DFQATT and CDR2 SNEGSKA (reference sequence). The DNA of the CDR3 is TGCAGTGCTAGTGGGAACACTGAAGCTTTCTTT. The encoded protein is CSASGNTEAFF.

This clone was observed a single time. The V and J genes are TRBV19 and TRBJ2-3; D remains unclear. CDR1 is LNHDA, CDR2 SQIVND, per germline (reference sequence). Trimming removed 1 base at V and 3 bases at J, with 8 bases between. CDR3 length equals 14 residues. In DNA form, the CDR3 reads TGTGCCAGTAGTATAGCTAGAAATACAGATACGCAGTATTTT. It translates to CASSIARNTDTQYF. The full variable domain, completed using reference TRBV19 and TRBJ2-3, is DGGITQSPKYLFRKEGQNVTLSCEQNLNHDAMYWYRQDPGQGLRLIYYSQIVNDFQKGDIAEGYSVSREKKESFPLTVTSAQKNPTAFYLCASSIARNTDTQYFGPGTRLTVL.

The chain has TRBV27 and TRBJ1-6, with unresolved D. Germline-derived CDR1 and CDR2 are MNHEY and SMNVEV (reference sequence). The CDR3 totals 17 residues. The V and J ends lost 5 bases and 2 bases respectively, with 16 bases between them. CDR3 residues: CASSLQTGITYNSPLHF. For the CDR3, the DNA is TGTGCCAGCAGTCTACAAACGGGCATCACCTATAATTCACCCCTCCACTTT.

This chain joins TRBV9 and TRBJ2-6; no definite D call. V lost 2 bases to trimming and J lost 4 bases, with 10 bases between them. Per the germline V gene, CDR1 is SGDLS and CDR2 is YYNGEE. CDR3 length: 15 residues. The DNA for the CDR3 is TGTGCCAGCAGCGTGAGCCGGGCCGGGGCCAACGTCCTGACTTTC. It codes for CASSVSRAGANVLTF.

The gene calls are TRBV7-2 and TRBJ2-5; D may be TRBD2 (6 bases). The CDR3 sequence is 14 residues long. V lost 2 bases and J 4 bases, leaving 11 bases between the germline ends. Germline lookup yields CDR1 SGHTA and CDR2 FQGNSA. In nucleotides, the CDR3 is TGTGCCAGCAGCTTAAAGGGAGGTGTAGAGACCCAGTACTTC. Protein: CASSLKGGVETQYF.

The J gene is TRBJ2-7, the V gene TRBV7-8; 7 positions match TRBD1. The CDR3 consists of 15 residues. Germline CDR1 SGHVS, CDR2 FQNEAQ. V gave up 1 base and J gave up 5 bases; unmatched junction bases: 8. CDR3 nucleotide sequence: TGTGCCAGCAGCTTAGGCAGACAGGGTTTGAACGAGCAGTACTTC. This translates into CASSLGRQGLNEQYF.

CDR3 in DNA: TGCGCCAGCACGTCGGGGGGGAATGTCCCCTACAATGAGCAGTTCTTC. Residues: CASTSGGNVPYNEQFF. The chain is built from TRBV5-1 and TRBJ2-1; 8 bases align to TRBD2. The V gene's germline CDR1 is SGHRS and CDR2 YFSETQ. This CDR3 spans 16 amino acids. The ends lost 6 bases at V and 2 bases at J; junction bases unmatched: 10.

V gene TRBV6-2 or TRBV6-3 combines with J gene TRBJ1-3; possible D gene TRBD1, 5 bases. Germline V gene lookup returns CDR1 MNHEY and CDR2 SVGEGT. Between the trimmed V and J ends, which lost 0 bases and 0 bases, there was a span of 9 bases. This CDR3 is 16 amino acids long. The CDR3 region is CASSYSGRLSGNTIYF. The DNA of the CDR3 is TGTGCCAGCAGTTACTCGGGACGCCTCTCTGGAAACACCATATATTTT.

The gene calls are TRBV19 and TRBJ2-7; 9 nucleotides agree with TRBD1. The trim removed 5 bases at V and 0 bases at J, leaving 5 bases unmatched. There are 15 residues in the CDR3. From germline, CDR1 is LNHDA and CDR2 SQIVND (reference sequence). This CDR3 reads CASSSPGQGSYEQYF. CDR3 coding DNA: TGTGCCAGTAGTTCACCGGGACAGGGCTCCTACGAGCAGTACTTC.